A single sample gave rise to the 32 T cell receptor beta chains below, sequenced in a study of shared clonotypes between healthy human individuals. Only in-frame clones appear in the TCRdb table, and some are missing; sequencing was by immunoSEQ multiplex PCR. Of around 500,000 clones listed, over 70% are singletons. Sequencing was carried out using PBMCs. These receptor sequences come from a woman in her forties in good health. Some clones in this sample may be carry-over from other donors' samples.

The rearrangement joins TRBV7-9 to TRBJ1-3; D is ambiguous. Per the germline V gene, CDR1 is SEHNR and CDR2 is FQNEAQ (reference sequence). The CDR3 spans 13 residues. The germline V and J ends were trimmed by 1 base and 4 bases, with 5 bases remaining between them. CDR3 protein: CASSLEGGNTIYF. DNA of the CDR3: TGTGCCAGCAGCTTAGAGGGAGGAAACACCATATATTTT.

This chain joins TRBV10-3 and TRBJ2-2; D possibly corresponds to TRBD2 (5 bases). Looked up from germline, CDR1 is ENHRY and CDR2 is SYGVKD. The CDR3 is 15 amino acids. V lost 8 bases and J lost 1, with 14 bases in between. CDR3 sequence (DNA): TGTGCCATCTCTCGCGGGCGACAGAACACCGGGGAGCTGTTTTTT. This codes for CAISRGRQNTGELFF.

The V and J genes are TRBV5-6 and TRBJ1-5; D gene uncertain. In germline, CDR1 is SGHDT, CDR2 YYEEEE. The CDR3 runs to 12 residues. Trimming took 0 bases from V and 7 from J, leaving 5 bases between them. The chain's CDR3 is CASSLGSQPQHF. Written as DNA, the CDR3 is TGTGCCAGCAGCTTGGGGAGCCAGCCCCAGCATTTT.

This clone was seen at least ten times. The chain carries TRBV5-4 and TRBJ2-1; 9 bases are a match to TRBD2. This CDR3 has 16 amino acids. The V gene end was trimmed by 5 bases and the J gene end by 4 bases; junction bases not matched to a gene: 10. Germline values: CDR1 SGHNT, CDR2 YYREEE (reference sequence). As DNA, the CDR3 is TGTGCCAGCAGATCAACAAGCGGGAGGTCATACAATGAGCAGTTCTTC. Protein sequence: CASRSTSGRSYNEQFF.

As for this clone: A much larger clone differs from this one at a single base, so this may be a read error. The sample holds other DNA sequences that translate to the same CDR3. The CDR3 reads CASTNLAGGPREQFF. The CDR3 bases are TGTGCCAGCACTAACCTAGCTGGAGGGCCTCGCGAGCAGTTCTTC. The chain combines TRBV2 with TRBJ2-1, with D maybe TRBD2 (6 bases). Germline values: CDR1 SNHLY, CDR2 FYNNEI. This CDR3 has 15 residues. Between the trimmed V and J ends, which lost 7 bases and 10 bases, there was a span of 23 bases.

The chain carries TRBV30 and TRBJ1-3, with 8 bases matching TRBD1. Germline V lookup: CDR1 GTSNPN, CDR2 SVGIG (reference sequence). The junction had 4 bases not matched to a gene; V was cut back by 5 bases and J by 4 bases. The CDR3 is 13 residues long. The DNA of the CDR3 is TGTGCCTGGGGACAGGGAGGGGGAAACACCATATATTTT. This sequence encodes CAWGQGGGNTIYF.

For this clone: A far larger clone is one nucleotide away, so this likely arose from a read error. The CDR3 spells CASNPLGQGDTGELSF. For the CDR3, the DNA is TGTGCCAGCAACCCATTGGGGCAGGGAGACACCGGGGAGCTGTCTTTT. This chain uses TRBV4-2 with TRBJ2-2, with D possibly being TRBD1 or TRBD2 (5 bases each). The CDR3 loop spans 16 amino acids. CDR1 LGHNA and CDR2 YNFKEQ come from the germline V gene.

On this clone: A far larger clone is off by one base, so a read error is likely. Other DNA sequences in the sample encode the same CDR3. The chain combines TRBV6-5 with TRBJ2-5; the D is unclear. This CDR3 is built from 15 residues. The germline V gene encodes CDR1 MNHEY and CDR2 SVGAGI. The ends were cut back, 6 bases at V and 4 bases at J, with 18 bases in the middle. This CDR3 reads CASSLAGEFRETQYF. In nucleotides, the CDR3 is TGTGCCAGCAGCTTAGCAGGAGAGTTTCGAGAGACCCAGTACTTC.

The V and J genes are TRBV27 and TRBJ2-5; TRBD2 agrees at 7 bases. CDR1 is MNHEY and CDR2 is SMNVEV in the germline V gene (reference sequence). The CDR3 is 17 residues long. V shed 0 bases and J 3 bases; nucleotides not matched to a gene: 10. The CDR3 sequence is CASSLSAGVRKKETQYF. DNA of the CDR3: TGTGCCAGCAGTTTATCGGCGGGAGTTCGAAAAAAAGAGACCCAGTACTTC.

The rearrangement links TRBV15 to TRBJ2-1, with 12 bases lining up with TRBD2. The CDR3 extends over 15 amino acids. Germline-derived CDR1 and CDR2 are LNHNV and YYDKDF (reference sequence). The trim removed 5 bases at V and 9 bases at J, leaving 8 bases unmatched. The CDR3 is CATSPTGLAGFEQFF. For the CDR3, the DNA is TGTGCCACCAGCCCAACCGGACTAGCGGGATTTGAGCAGTTCTTC.

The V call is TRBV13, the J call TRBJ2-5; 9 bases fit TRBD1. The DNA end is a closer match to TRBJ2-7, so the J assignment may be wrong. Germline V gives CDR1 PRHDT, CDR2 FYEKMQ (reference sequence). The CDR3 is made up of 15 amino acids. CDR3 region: CASSLPPTGGYEQYF. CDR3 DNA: TGTGCCAGCAGTTTACCCCCGACAGGGGGGTACGAGCAGTACTTC.

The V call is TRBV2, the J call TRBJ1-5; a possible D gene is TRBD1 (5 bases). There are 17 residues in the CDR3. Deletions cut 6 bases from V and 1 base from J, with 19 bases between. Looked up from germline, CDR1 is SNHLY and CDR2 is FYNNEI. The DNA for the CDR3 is TGTGCCAGCAGACCCACAGTGGGGGAGTGGAGCAATCAGCCCCAGCATTTT. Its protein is CASRPTVGEWSNQPQHF.

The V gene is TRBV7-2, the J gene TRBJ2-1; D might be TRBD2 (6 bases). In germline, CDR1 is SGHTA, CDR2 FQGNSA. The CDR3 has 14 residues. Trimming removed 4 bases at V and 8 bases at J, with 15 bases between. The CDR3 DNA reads TGTGCCAGCAGCTACCGACACGGGAGCGATGAGCAGTTCTTC. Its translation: CASSYRHGSDEQFF.

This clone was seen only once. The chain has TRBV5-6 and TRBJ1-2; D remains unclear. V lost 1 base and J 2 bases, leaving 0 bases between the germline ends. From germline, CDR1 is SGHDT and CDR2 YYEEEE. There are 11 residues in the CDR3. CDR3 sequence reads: CASSLNYGYTF. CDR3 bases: TGTGCCAGCAGCTTGAACTATGGCTACACCTTC. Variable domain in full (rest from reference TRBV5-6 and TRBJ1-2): DAGVTQSPTHLIKTRGQQVTLRCSPKSGHDTVSWYQQALGQGPQFIFQYYEEEERQRGNFPDRFSGHQFPNYSSELNVNALLLGDSALYLCASSLNYGYTFGSGTRLTVV.

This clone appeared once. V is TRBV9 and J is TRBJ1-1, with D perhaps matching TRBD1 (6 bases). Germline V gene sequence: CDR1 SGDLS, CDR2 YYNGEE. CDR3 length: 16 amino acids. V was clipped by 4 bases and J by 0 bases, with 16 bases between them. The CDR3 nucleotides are TGTGCCAGCAGCAGGACGACAGGAAACCTGAACACTGAAGCTTTCTTT. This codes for CASSRTTGNLNTEAFF. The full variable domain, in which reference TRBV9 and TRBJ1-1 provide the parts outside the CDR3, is DSGVTQTPKHLITATGQRVTLRCSPRSGDLSVYWYQQSLDQGLQFLIQYYNGEERAKGNILERFSAQQFPDLHSELNLSSLELGDSALYFCASSRTTGNLNTEAFFGQGTRLTVV.

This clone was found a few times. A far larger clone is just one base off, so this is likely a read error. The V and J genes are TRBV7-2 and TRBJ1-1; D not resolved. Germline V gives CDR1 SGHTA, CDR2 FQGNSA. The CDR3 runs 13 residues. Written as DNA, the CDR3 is TGTGCCAGCAGCTTAGCAGGGAGGACTGAAGTTTTCTTT. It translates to CASSLAGRTEVFF.

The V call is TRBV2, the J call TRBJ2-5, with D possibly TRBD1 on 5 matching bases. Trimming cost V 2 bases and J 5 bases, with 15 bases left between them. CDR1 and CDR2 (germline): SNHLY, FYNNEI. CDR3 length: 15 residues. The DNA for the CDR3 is TGTGCCAGCAGTGAAATGAAGGGGAATGGGGAGACCCAGTACTTC. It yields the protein CASSEMKGNGETQYF.

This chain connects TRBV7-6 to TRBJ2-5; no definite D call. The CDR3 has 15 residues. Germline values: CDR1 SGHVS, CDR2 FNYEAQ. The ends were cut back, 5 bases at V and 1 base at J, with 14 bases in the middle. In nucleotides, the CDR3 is TGTGCCAGCAGCCGAAGACACGATGTCCAAGAGACCCAGTACTTC. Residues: CASSRRHDVQETQYF.

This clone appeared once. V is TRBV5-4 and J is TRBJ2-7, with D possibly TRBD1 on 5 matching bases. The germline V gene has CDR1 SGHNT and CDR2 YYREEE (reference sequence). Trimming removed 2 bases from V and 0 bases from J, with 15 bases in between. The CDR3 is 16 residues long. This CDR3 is CASSFDSSLTSYEQYF. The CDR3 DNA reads TGTGCCAGCAGCTTCGACAGTTCACTCACCTCCTACGAGCAGTACTTC.

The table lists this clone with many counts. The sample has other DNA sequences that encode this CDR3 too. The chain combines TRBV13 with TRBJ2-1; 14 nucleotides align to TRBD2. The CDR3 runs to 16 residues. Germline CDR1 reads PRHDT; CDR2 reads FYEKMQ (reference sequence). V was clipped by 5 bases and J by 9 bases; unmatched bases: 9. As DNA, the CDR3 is TGTGCCAGCAGCCCAAGACTAGCGGGAGGGTTCGGTGAGCAGTTCTTC. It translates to CASSPRLAGGFGEQFF.

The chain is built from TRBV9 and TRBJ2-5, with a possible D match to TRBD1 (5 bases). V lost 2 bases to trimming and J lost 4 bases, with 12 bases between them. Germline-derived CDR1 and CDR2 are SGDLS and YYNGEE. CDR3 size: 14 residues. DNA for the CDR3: TGTGCCAGCAGCGTGCAGGGTTACGGAGAGACCCAGTACTTC. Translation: CASSVQGYGETQYF.

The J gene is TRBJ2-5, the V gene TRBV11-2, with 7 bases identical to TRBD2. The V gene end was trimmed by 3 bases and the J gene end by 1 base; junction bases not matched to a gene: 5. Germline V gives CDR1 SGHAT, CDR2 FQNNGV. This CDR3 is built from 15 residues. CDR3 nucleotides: TGTGCCAGCAGCTTGGCGCTAGCGGCCCAAGAGACCCAGTACTTC. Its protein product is CASSLALAAQETQYF.

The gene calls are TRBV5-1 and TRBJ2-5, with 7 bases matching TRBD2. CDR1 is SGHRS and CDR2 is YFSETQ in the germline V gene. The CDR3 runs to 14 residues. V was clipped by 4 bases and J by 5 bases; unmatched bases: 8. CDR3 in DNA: TGCGCCAGCAGCACAGGACGGGAGGTGGAGACCCAGTACTTC. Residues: CASSTGREVETQYF. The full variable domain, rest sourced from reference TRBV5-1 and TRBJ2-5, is KAGVTQTPRYLIKTRGQQVTLSCSPISGHRSVSWYQQTPGQGLQFLFEYFSETQRNKGNFPGRFSGRQFSNSRSEMNVSTLELGDSALYLCASSTGREVETQYFGPGTRLLVL.

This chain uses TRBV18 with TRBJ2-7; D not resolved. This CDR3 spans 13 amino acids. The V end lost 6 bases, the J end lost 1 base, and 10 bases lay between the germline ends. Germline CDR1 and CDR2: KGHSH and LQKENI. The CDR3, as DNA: TGTGCCAGCTCGCCCCCGTTGTCCTACGAGCAGTACTTC. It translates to CASSPPLSYEQYF. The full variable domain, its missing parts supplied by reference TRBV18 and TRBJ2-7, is NAGVMQNPRHLVRRRGQEARLRCSPMKGHSHVYWYRQLPEEGLKFMVYLQKENIIDESGMPKERFSAEFPKEGPSILRIQQVVRGDSAAYFCASSPPLSYEQYFGPGTRLTVT.

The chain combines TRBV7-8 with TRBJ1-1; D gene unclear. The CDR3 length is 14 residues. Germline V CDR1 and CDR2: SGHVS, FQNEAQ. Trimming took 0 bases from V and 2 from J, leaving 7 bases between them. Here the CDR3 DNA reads TGTGCCAGCAGCTTAGCTCAGACCAACACTGAAGCTTTCTTT. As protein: CASSLAQTNTEAFF.

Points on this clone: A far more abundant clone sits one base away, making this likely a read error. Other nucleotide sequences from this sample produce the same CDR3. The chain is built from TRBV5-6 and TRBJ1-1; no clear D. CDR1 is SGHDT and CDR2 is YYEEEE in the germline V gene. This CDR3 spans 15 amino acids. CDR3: CASSYGPGRDTEAFF. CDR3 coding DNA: TGTGCCAGCAGCTATGGGCCGGGCCGTGACACTGAGGCTTTCTTT.

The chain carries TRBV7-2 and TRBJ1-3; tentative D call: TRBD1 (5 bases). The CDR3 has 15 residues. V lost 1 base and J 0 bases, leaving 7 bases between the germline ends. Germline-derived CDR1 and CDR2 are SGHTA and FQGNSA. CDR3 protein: CASSLGGLSGNTIYF. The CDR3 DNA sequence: TGTGCCAGCAGCTTAGGGGGCCTCTCTGGAAACACCATATATTTT.

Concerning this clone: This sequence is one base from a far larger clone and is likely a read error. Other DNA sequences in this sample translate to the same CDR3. The CDR3 DNA sequence: TGCAGCGTCGTTGCGTCTCGTGTGGGTGAGCAGTTCTTC. This encodes CSVVASRVGEQFF. This sequence joins TRBV29-1 and TRBJ2-1, with unresolved D. CDR1 SQVTM and CDR2 ANQGSEA come from the germline V gene. Trimming cost V 6 bases and J 9 bases, with 18 bases left between them. CDR3 length equals 13 residues.

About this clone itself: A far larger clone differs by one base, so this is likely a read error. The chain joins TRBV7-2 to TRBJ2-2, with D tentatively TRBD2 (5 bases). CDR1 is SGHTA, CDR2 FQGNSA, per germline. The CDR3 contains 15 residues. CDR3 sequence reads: CASSLGLGNTRELFF. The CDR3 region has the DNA TGTGCCAGCAGCTTAGGCCTCGGGAACACCAGGGAGCTGTTTTTT.

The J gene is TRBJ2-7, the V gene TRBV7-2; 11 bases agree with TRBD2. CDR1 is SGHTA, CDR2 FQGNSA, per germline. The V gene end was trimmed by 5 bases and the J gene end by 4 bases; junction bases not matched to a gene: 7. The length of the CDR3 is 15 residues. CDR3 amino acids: CASSITSGGSYEQYF. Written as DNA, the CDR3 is TGTGCCAGCAGCATAACTAGCGGGGGCAGTTACGAGCAGTACTTC.

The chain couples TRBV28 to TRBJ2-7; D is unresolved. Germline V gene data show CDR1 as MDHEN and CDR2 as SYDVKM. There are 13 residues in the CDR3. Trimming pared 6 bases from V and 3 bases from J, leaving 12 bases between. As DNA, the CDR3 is TGTGCCAGCAGGGCAAGCACCCACTACGAGCAGTACTTC. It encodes CASRASTHYEQYF. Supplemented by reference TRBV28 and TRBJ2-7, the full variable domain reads DVKVTQSSRYLVKRTGEKVFLECVQDMDHENMFWYRQDPGLGLRLIYFSYDVKMKEKGDIPEGYSVSREKKERFSLILESASTNQTSMYLCASRASTHYEQYFGPGTRLTVT.

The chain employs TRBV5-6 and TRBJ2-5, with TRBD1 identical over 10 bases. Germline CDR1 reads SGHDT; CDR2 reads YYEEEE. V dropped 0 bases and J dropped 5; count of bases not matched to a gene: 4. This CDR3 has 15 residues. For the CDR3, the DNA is TGTGCCAGCAGCTTGGTGGGACAGGGGTTGGAGACCCAGTACTTC. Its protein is CASSLVGQGLETQYF.